The 6 T cell receptor beta chains in this list originate from one sample, sequenced in a study of shared clonotypes between healthy human individuals. Using immunoSEQ multiplex PCR, the repertoire was profiled, and TCRdb retains in-frame clones only, with some absent. Seen here are roughly 2.1 million clones, 85% to 95% observed once, and the top ten hold about 1.8%. Naive CD8 cells were CD45RO-negative, positively selected for CCR7, excluding terminally differentiated effector memory CD45RA+ cells. Sequencing used naive CD8+ T cells from PBMCs. The receptors were sampled from a man in his late teens or twenties in good health. Some clones in this sample may be carry-over from other donors' samples.

Of note for this clone: Other DNA sequences from this sample encode an identical CDR3 as well. The chain recombines TRBV11-2 with TRBJ2-7; TRBD1 matches at 8 bases. CDR1 is SGHAT, CDR2 FQNNGV, per germline. The J segment lost 4 bases and the V segment lost 5 bases, leaving 7 bases of the junction unmatched. The CDR3 has 14 amino acids. The CDR3 loop reads CASSLGQGRYEQYF. In nucleotides, the CDR3 is TGTGCCAGCAGCCTCGGACAGGGACGTTACGAGCAGTACTTC.

The J gene is TRBJ1-4, the V gene TRBV7-9; the D is unclear. CDR1 SEHNR and CDR2 FQNEAQ come from the germline V gene (reference sequence). V was shortened by 1 base and J by 13 bases, with 13 bases between the two germline ends. The CDR3 runs 13 residues. DNA of the CDR3: TGTGCCAGCAGCTTAGATGGGGAATACGGACTGTTTTTT. Protein sequence: CASSLDGEYGLFF.

The sample holds one count of this clone. The genes are TRBV27 and TRBJ2-7; 9 nucleotides match TRBD1. The CDR3 runs 13 residues. CDR1 is MNHEY and CDR2 is SMNVEV in the germline V gene (reference sequence). The V segment lost 6 bases and the J segment 3 bases; nucleotides outside the gene matches: 3. Here the CDR3 DNA reads TGTGCCAGCAGGCGACAGGGGGACTACGAGCAGTACTTC. Protein: CASRRQGDYEQYF.

J is TRBJ1-2 and V is TRBV19; D unresolved. This CDR3 comprises 14 residues. CDR1 and CDR2 (germline): LNHDA, SQIVND (reference sequence). With 0 bases removed from V and 8 bases from J, the gap between germline ends came to 13 bases. The CDR3 DNA sequence: TGTGCCAGTAGTATAGATCTGGAGGTTCTAGGCTACACCTTC. Its translation is CASSIDLEVLGYTF. The variable domain in full, with the rest retrieved from reference TRBV19 and TRBJ1-2, is DGGITQSPKYLFRKEGQNVTLSCEQNLNHDAMYWYRQDPGQGLRLIYYSQIVNDFQKGDIAEGYSVSREKKESFPLTVTSAQKNPTAFYLCASSIDLEVLGYTFGSGTRLTVV.

The V and J genes are TRBV29-1 and TRBJ1-2; D ambiguous. There are 13 residues in the CDR3. CDR1 SQVTM and CDR2 ANQGSEA come from the germline V gene. V was shortened by 2 bases and J by 0 bases, with 7 bases between the two germline ends. The chain's CDR3 is CSVEFPANYGYTF. CDR3 nucleotide sequence: TGCAGCGTTGAATTCCCGGCTAACTATGGCTACACCTTC. Based on the CDR3 plus reference TRBV29-1 and TRBJ1-2, the full variable domain is SAVISQKPSRDICQRGTSLTIQCQVDSQVTMMFWYRQQPGQSLTLIATANQGSEATYESGFVIDKFPISRPNLTFSTLTVSNMSPEDSSIYLCSVEFPANYGYTFGSGTRLTVV.

The rearrangement uses TRBV29-1 and TRBJ2-1, with 12 bases that match TRBD2. With V trimmed by 5 bases and J by 8 bases, 10 bases remained unmatched. CDR3 size: 15 residues. The germline CDR1 and CDR2 sequences are SQVTM and ANQGSEA. The DNA of the CDR3 is TGCAGCGTTCCCGAGACTAGCGGGAGATGGCATGAGCAGTTCTTC. It encodes CSVPETSGRWHEQFF.